This entry features one TCR beta chain sequence. Its antigen is still unknown. These data are taken from a study of cytomegalovirus exposure and HLA in healthy donors. Germline V lookup: CDR1 SEHNR, CDR2 FQNEAQ (reference sequence). With 6 bases removed from V and 6 bases from J, the gap between germline ends came to 19 bases. This CDR3 has 15 residues. Study-level results: Apparent HLA restriction characterized most CMV-associated TCR beta chains in a later analysis. The authors later linked a missense DCLRE1C variant to TCR beta V- and J-gene trimming.

PCR involved 60 Vbeta and 13 Jbeta primers. Assay: immunoSEQ multiplex PCR; the TCRdb copy retains only in-frame clones and omits some. Here the sample spans about 150,000 clones, 76% being singletons. The clonotype was recovered from a man aged 35-49 years in good health and CMV-seronegative. The chain carries TRBV7-9 and TRBJ2-3; no clear D gene. Sequenced input: PBMCs. CDR3 sequence reads: CASSSSSEYGDTQYF. CDR3 sequence (DNA): TGTGCCAGCAGTTCTAGTTCTGAATATGGGGATACGCAGTATTTT. Using reference TRBV7-9 and TRBJ2-3 for the parts outside the CDR3, the full variable domain is DTGVSQNPRHKITKRGQNVTFRCDPISEHNRLYWYRQTLGQGPEFLTYFQNEAQLEKSRLLSDRFSAERPKGSFSTLEIQRTEQGDSAMYLCASSSSSEYGDTQYFGPGTRLTVL.